This passage covers 4 T cell receptor beta chains from one sample sequenced in a study of T cells in Graves' hyperthyroidism and ophthalmopathy. Amplification of TCR beta CDR3 regions used RNA as the template. First-round RT-PCR with HTBI primers amplified the TCR CDR3 region. TCRdb itself ran the multiplex PCR reads through MiXCR, one entry per CDR3 protein. The data hold hundreds of thousands of distinct CDR3 sequences, with approximately 44% observed a single time. Sequenced material: peripheral blood or thyroid tissue (not recorded which). The receptors were sampled from a woman aged 18-29 years with Graves' hyperthyroidism.

The rearrangement uses TRBV29-1 and TRBJ2-5, with 8 bases matching TRBD2. Germline V gene sequence: CDR1 SQVTM, CDR2 ANQGSEA. This CDR3 region has 12 residues. J lost 4 bases, V lost 8 bases, and 6 bases had no gene match. CDR3 in amino acids: CSSGRAIETQYF. As DNA, the CDR3 is TGCAGCTCCGGGAGGGCAATAGAGACCCAGTACTTC.

A note on this clonotype: Relative to the germline gene, one junction end is altered; a read error may explain this. This chain's CDR3 is CASSARDSSYYGHTF. CDR3 coding DNA: TGTGCCAGCAGTGCCCGGGACAGTTCTTACTATGGCCACACCTTC. V gene TRBV25-1 combines with J gene TRBJ1-2; 7 bases are a match to TRBD1. The CDR3 contains 15 residues. CDR1 and CDR2 from the germline V gene are MGHDK and SYGVNS.

Notes on this clonotype: A clone one base away is much larger, so this may be a read error. The chain employs TRBV7-2 and TRBJ1-2; a possible D gene is TRBD1 (5 bases). CDR3 length: 14 residues. Germline V gene lookup returns CDR1 SGHTA and CDR2 FQGNSA. V was pared by 4 bases and J by 4 bases, with 13 bases between. In DNA form, the CDR3 reads TGTGCCAGCAGCTGGGACGGCCTTGGCTATGGCTACACCTTC. Translation: CASSWDGLGYGYTF.

V and J are TRBV30 and TRBJ1-2; D gene uncertain. Deletions cut 2 bases from V and 7 bases from J, with 11 bases between. The germline V gene encodes CDR1 GTSNPN and CDR2 SVGIG (reference sequence). This CDR3 contains 12 residues. The CDR3 sequence is CAWSLGIGGYTF. CDR3 nucleotide sequence: TGTGCCTGGAGTCTAGGGATCGGTGGCTACACCTTC.